These 16 T cell receptor beta chains were sequenced from one sample in a study of blood T cell repertoires in COVID-19. Here immunoSEQ multiplex PCR was the method, and the copy in TCRdb shows in-frame clones only, minus some. The table has a few hundred thousand clones, approximately 87% seen once. The specimen was PBMCs or T cells enriched from blood (not recorded which). The receptors derive from a woman aged 45-65 years who had recovered from COVID-19.

This clone has a single count. This sequence joins TRBV30 and TRBJ2-3; TRBD2 agrees at 16 bases. CDR1 GTSNPN and CDR2 SVGIG come from the germline V gene (reference sequence). This CDR3 has 15 residues. Unmatched junction bases numbered 3, after V lost 3 bases and J lost 6 bases. The CDR3 here is CAWRGTSGGADTQYF. CDR3 DNA sequence: TGTGCCTGGAGAGGGACTAGCGGGGGGGCGGATACGCAGTATTTT.

The table lists this clone with a few counts. The chain couples TRBV10-3 to TRBJ1-4, with D tentatively TRBD1 (5 bases). V was shortened by 3 bases and J by 7 bases, with 15 bases between the two germline ends. The CDR3 contains 15 residues. Germline V gene lookup returns CDR1 ENHRY and CDR2 SYGVKD. CDR3 amino acids: CAISDPPGGGEKLFF. The CDR3 DNA is TGTGCCATCAGTGACCCTCCCGGGGGGGGTGAAAAACTGTTTTTT.

The chain couples TRBV12-3 or TRBV12-4 to TRBJ2-7, with D unresolved. This CDR3 spans 13 amino acids. Trimming removed 3 bases at V and 1 base at J, with 7 bases between. CDR3 residues: CASSFWQSYEQYF. CDR3 sequence (DNA): TGTGCCAGCAGTTTTTGGCAGTCCTACGAGCAGTACTTC.

The chain recombines TRBV7-9 with TRBJ2-1; D is perhaps TRBD2 (5 bases). Trimming took 5 bases from V and 6 from J, leaving 17 bases between them. The CDR3 extends over 15 amino acids. In germline, CDR1 is SEHNR, CDR2 FQNEAQ (reference sequence). CDR3 in amino acids: CASSLAPSFGNEQFF. The CDR3 DNA sequence: TGTGCCAGCAGCCTCGCTCCTAGCTTCGGCAATGAGCAGTTCTTC.

The J gene is TRBJ1-4, the V gene TRBV2, with 8 bases matching TRBD1. J gave up 4 bases and V 6 bases, and 7 bases lay outside the gene matches. The germline gives CDR1 SNHLY, CDR2 FYNNEI. CDR3 length: 15 amino acids. CDR3 amino acids: CASRDRTGLNEKLFF. DNA of the CDR3: TGTGCCAGCAGAGACAGGACAGGGCTTAATGAAAAACTGTTTTTT.

V and J are TRBV7-9 and TRBJ1-1, with TRBD1 matching over 8 bases. Germline CDR1 and CDR2: SEHNR and FQNEAQ (reference sequence). The trim removed 0 bases at V and 4 bases at J, leaving 4 bases unmatched. The CDR3 has 15 amino acids. CDR3 loop: CASSLAGTGGTEAFF. The CDR3 DNA reads TGTGCCAGCAGCTTAGCGGGCACAGGGGGCACTGAAGCTTTCTTT.

V and J are TRBV28 and TRBJ1-2; 8 nucleotides agree with TRBD1. The CDR3 has 14 amino acids. V was clipped by 5 bases and J by 8 bases; unmatched bases: 10. Germline loops: CDR1 MDHEN, CDR2 SYDVKM. The CDR3 here is CASSQGQGRWGYTF. The DNA of the CDR3 is TGTGCCAGCAGTCAAGGACAGGGACGGTGGGGCTACACCTTC.

The V and J genes are TRBV7-2 and TRBJ2-7; D is undetermined. V lost 6 bases and J lost 2, with 11 bases in between. This CDR3 comprises 13 residues. Per the germline V gene, CDR1 is SGHTA and CDR2 is FQGNSA. Here the CDR3 DNA reads TGTGCCAGCAGTGTTGCTCCGGCCTACGAGCAGTACTTC. Translation: CASSVAPAYEQYF.

The V gene is TRBV3-1 (or the pseudogene TRBV3-2), the J gene TRBJ1-2; 7 nucleotides agree with TRBD1. In germline, CDR1 is LGHDT, CDR2 YNNKEL (reference sequence). The CDR3 sequence is 13 residues long. The V gene end was trimmed by 3 bases and the J gene end by 8 bases; junction bases not matched to a gene: 6. CDR3 coding DNA: TGTGCCAGCAGCCAGCCGGGACAGCGGGGCTACACCTTC. This gives the protein CASSQPGQRGYTF.

This chain joins TRBV19 and TRBJ1-4, with 7 bases aligning to TRBD1. The CDR3 length is 13 residues. Trimming cost V 8 bases and J 13 bases; bases outside gene matches: 13. Germline V gene lookup returns CDR1 LNHDA and CDR2 SQIVND (reference sequence). The chain's CDR3 is CASGTASMIGLFF. In DNA form, the CDR3 reads TGTGCCAGTGGGACAGCCTCAATGATCGGACTGTTTTTT.

CDR3 bases: TGTGCCAGCCTGGGACAGGGACCTTACAATGAGCAGTTCTTC. Its protein product is CASLGQGPYNEQFF. The chain links TRBV7-2 to TRBJ2-1; 9 bases are shared with TRBD1. This CDR3 region has 14 residues. Germline V lookup: CDR1 SGHTA, CDR2 FQGNSA. Trimming cost V 8 bases and J 4 bases; bases outside gene matches: 6.

This chain links TRBV5-8 with TRBJ1-4; tentative D call: TRBD1 (6 bases). This CDR3 has 20 amino acids. V was trimmed by 0 bases and J by 0 bases, leaving 21 bases between them. The germline gives CDR1 SGHTS, CDR2 YDEGEE. As DNA, the CDR3 is TGTGCCAGCAGCTTGGGAGACGTATGGGACACCTTTGCAACTAATGAAAAACTGTTTTTT. It translates to CASSLGDVWDTFATNEKLFF.

Only a few counts were recorded for this clone. The chain combines TRBV19 with TRBJ2-5; the D is unclear. The CDR3 is made up of 12 amino acids. Germline lookup yields CDR1 LNHDA and CDR2 SQIVND (reference sequence). Trimming took 6 bases from V and 4 from J, leaving 9 bases between them. The CDR3 is CASSLNRETQYF. For the CDR3, the DNA is TGTGCCAGTAGCCTAAACCGAGAGACCCAGTACTTC.

V and J are TRBV5-1 and TRBJ2-1; D is perhaps TRBD2 (5 bases). Trimming pared 3 bases from V and 7 bases from J, leaving 20 bases between. The CDR3 is 16 amino acids. Germline V CDR1 and CDR2: SGHRS, YFSETQ. The CDR3 is CASSSGRTPEVNEQFF. In nucleotides, the CDR3 is TGCGCCAGCAGCTCAGGACGGACTCCCGAGGTAAATGAGCAGTTCTTC.

V and J are TRBV2 and TRBJ1-1, with 10 bases lining up with TRBD1. From germline, CDR1 is SNHLY and CDR2 FYNNEI. CDR3 length equals 14 residues. The ends lost 7 bases at V and 4 bases at J; junction bases unmatched: 6. CDR3 residues: CASTEGTGATEAFF. CDR3 nucleotide sequence: TGTGCCAGCACCGAAGGGACAGGGGCCACTGAAGCTTTCTTT.

This chain joins TRBV12-3 or TRBV12-4 and TRBJ2-3; D gene unclear. The CDR3 has 12 residues. The V end lost 4 bases, the J end lost 5 bases, and 7 bases lay between the germline ends. Here the CDR3 reads CASSSPEDTQYF. CDR3 DNA sequence: TGTGCCAGCAGTTCGCCAGAAGATACGCAGTATTTT.